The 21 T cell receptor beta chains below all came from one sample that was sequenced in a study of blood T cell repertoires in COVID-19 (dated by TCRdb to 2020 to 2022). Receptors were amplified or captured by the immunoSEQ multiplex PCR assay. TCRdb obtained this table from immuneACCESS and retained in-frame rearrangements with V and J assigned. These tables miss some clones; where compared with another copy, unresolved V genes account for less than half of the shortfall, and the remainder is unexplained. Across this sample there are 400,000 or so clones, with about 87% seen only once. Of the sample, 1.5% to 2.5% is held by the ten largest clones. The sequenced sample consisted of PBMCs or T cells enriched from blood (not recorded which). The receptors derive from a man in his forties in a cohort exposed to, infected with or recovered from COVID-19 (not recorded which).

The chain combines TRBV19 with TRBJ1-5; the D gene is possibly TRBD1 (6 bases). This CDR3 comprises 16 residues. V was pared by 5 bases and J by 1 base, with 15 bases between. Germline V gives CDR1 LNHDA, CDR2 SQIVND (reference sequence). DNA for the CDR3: TGTGCCAGTAGTCAAAACAGGGTCGGGAGCAATCAGCCCCAGCATTTT. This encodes CASSQNRVGSNQPQHF.

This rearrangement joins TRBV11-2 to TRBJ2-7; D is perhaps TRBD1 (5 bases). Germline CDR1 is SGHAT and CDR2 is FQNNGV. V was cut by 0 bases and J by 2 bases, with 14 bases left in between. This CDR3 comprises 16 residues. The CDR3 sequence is CASSLEWQGNAYEQYF. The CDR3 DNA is TGTGCCAGCAGCTTAGAGTGGCAGGGCAACGCCTACGAGCAGTACTTC.

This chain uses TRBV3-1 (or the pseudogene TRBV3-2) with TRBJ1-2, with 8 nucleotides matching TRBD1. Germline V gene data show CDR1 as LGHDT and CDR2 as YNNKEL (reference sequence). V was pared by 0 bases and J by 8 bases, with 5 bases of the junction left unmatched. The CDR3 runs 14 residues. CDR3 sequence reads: CASSQETGGVGYTF. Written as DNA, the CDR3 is TGTGCCAGCAGCCAAGAAACAGGGGGGGTAGGCTACACCTTC.

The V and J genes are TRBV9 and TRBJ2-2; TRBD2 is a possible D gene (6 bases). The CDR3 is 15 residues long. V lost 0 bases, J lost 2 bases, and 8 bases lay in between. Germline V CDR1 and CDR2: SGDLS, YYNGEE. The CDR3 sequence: CASSVETSNTGELFF. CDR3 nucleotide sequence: TGTGCCAGCAGCGTAGAGACTAGTAACACCGGGGAGCTGTTTTTT.

CDR3 nucleotide sequence: TGTGCCAGCAGCTTAGTTAGCGGGAGCTCCTACGAGCAGTACTTC. As protein: CASSLVSGSSYEQYF. The chain uses TRBV11-2 and TRBJ2-7; 9 nucleotides match TRBD2. The J segment lost 0 bases and the V segment lost 1 base, leaving 1 base of the junction unmatched. This CDR3 comprises 15 residues. Germline loops: CDR1 SGHAT, CDR2 FQNNGV.

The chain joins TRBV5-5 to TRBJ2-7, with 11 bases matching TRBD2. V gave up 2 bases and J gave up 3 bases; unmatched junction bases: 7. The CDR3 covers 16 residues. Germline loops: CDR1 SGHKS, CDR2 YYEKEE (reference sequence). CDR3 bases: TGTGCCAGCAGCTTCTATAGCGGGAGGGGATTCTACGAGCAGTACTTC. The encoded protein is CASSFYSGRGFYEQYF.

The CDR3 nucleotides read TGTGCCAGCAGCCCGGGACAGCTCATGTACACTGAAGCTTTCTTT. Translated, it gives CASSPGQLMYTEAFF. The J gene is TRBJ1-1, the V gene TRBV7-9; 7 bases fit TRBD1. J gave up 3 bases and V 5 bases, and 9 bases lay outside the gene matches. This CDR3 comprises 15 residues. Germline V lookup: CDR1 SEHNR, CDR2 FQNEAQ (reference sequence).

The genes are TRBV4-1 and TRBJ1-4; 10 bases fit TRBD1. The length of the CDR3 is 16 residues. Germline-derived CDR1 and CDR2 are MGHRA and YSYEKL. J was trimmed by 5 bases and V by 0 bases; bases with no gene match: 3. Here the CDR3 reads CASSQDRTGGNEKLFF. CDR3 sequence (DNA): TGCGCCAGCAGCCAAGATCGGACAGGGGGGAATGAAAAACTGTTTTTT.

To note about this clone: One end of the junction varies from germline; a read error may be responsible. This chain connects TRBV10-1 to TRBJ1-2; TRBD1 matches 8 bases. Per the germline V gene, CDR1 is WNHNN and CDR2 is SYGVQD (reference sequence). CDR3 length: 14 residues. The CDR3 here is CASSEDRTGQRFAF. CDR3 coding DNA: TGCGCCAGCAGTGAGGATAGGACAGGGCAGCGTTTCGCCTTC.

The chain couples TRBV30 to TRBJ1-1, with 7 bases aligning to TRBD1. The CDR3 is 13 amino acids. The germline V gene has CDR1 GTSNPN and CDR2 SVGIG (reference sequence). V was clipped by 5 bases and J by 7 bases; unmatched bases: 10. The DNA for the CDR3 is TGTGCCTGGGACACAGGGGACCGCATTGAAGCTTTCTTT. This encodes CAWDTGDRIEAFF. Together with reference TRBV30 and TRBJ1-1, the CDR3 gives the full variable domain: SQTIHQWPATLVQPVGSPLSLECTVEGTSNPNLYWYRQAAGRGLQLLFYSVGIGQISSEVPQNLSASRPQDRQFILSSKKLLLSDSGFYLCAWDTGDRIEAFFGQGTRLTVV.

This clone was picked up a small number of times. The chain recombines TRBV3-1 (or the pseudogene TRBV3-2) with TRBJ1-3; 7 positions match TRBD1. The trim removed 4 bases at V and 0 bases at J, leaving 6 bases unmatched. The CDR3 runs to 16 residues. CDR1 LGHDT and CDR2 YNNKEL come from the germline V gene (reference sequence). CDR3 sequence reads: CASSRGTAFSGNTIYF. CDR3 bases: TGTGCCAGCAGCCGCGGGACAGCGTTCTCTGGAAACACCATATATTTT.

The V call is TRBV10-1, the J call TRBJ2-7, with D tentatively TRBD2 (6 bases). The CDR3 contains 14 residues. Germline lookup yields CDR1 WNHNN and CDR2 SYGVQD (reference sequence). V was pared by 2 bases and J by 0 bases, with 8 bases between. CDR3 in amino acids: CASSEGGLSYEQYF. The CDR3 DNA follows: TGCGCCAGCAGTGAGGGAGGGCTCTCCTACGAGCAGTACTTC.

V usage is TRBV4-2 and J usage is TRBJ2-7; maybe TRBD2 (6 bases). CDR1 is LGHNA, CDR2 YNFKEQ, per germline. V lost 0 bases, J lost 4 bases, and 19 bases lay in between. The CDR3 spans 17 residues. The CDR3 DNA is TGTGCCAGCAGCCAAGAGTCCGGGAGTGGGTCCGGATACGAGCAGTACTTC. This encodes CASSQESGSGSGYEQYF.

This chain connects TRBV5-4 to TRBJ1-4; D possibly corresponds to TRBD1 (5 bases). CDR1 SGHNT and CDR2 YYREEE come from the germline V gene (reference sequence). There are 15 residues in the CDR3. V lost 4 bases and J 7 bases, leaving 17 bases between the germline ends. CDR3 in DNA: TGTGCCAGCAGCCGGGCAACCCCGGGGGGTGAAAAACTGTTTTTT. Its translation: CASSRATPGGEKLFF.

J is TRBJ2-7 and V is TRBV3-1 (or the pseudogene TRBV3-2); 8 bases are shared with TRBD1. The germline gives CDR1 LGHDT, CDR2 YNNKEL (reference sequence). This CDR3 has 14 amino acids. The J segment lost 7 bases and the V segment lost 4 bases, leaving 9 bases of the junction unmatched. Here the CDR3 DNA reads TGTGCCAGCAGCCCCCGACAGGGGCGGGGAGAGCAGTACTTC. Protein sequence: CASSPRQGRGEQYF.

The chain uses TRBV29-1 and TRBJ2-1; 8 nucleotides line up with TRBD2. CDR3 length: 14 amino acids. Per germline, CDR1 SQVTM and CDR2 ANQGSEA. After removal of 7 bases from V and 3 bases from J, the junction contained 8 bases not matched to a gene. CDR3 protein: CSAPKTSVYNEQFF. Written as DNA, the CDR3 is TGCAGCGCCCCAAAGACTAGCGTCTACAATGAGCAGTTCTTC.

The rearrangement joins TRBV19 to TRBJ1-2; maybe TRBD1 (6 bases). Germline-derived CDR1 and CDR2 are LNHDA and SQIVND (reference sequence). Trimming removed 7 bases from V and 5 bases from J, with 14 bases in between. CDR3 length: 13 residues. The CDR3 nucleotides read TGTGCCAGTACCCAAGGGAGGGGGTATGGCTACACCTTC. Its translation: CASTQGRGYGYTF.

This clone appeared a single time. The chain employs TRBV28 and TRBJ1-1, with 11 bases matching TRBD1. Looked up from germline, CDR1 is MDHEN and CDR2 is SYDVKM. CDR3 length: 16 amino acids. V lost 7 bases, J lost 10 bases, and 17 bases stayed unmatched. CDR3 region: CASNPPLGQGEVGAFF. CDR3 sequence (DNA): TGTGCCAGCAACCCCCCGCTGGGACAGGGGGAGGTTGGAGCTTTCTTT.

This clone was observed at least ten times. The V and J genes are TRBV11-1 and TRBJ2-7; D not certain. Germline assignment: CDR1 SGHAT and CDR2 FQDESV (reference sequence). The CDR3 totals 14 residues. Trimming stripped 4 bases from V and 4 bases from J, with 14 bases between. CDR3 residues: CASSSTRTPYEQYF. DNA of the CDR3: TGTGCCAGCAGCTCGACTCGAACTCCGTACGAGCAGTACTTC.

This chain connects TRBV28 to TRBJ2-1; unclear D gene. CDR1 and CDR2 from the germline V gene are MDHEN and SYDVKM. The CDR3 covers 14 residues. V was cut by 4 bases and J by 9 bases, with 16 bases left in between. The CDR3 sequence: CASSSRLATGEQFF. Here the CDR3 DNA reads TGTGCCAGCAGTTCTCGGTTAGCCACGGGTGAGCAGTTCTTC.

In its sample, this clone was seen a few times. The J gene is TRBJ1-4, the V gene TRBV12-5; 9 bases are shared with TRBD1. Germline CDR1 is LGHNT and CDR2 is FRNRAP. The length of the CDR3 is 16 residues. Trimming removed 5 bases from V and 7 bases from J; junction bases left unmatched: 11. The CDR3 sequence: CASGTGQGTTGEKLFF. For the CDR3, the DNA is TGTGCTAGTGGTACTGGACAGGGGACAACTGGTGAAAAACTGTTTTTT. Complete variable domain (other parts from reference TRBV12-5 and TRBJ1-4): DARVTQTPRHKVTEMGQEVTMRCQPILGHNTVFWYRQTMMQGLELLAYFRNRAPLDDSGMPKDRFSAEMPDATLATLKIQPSEPRDSAVYFCASGTGQGTTGEKLFFGSGTQLSVL.